These 31 T cell receptor beta chains came from one sample sequenced in a study of beta chain features in type 1 diabetes. Findings and caveats of the study: For Type 1 diabetes patients, all four CD4+ subsets carried TCRB CDR3s that were moderately but significantly shorter.

No antigens are known for them. Expressed TCRB transcripts were sequenced, since all the RNA that had been isolated was reverse transcribed. TCRdb's copy holds only in-frame clones and misses some; the assay was immunoSEQ multiplex PCR. The sample includes 300,000 to 400,000 clones, 13% seen only once; the top ten take 0.015%. Sequencing was carried out using naive CD4+ T cells from blood. These receptors were obtained from a woman aged 18-29 years with type 1 diabetes.

This clone was detected a few times. The V gene is TRBV11-2, the J gene TRBJ1-1, with a weak D call TRBD1 (6 bases). CDR1 and CDR2 from the germline V gene are SGHAT and FQNNGV. V was trimmed by 5 bases and J by 1 base, leaving 23 bases between them. The CDR3 consists of 18 residues. The CDR3 is CASSPRRDIRGPNTEAFF. The CDR3 DNA is TGTGCCAGCAGCCCCAGACGGGACATTCGAGGTCCGAACACTGAAGCTTTCTTT.

This CDR3 is CASSLPSTPYEQYF. CDR3 DNA: TGTGCCAGCAGCTTACCTAGCACACCCTACGAGCAGTACTTC. The V gene is TRBV7-2, the J gene TRBJ2-7, with D tentatively TRBD2 (5 bases). CDR3 length: 14 residues. Trimming shortened V by 2 bases and J by 2 bases, and 10 bases separated the two germline ends. CDR1 and CDR2 (germline): SGHTA, FQGNSA.

This chain uses TRBV19 with TRBJ2-6; D possibly corresponds to TRBD2 (6 bases). The CDR3 is made up of 15 amino acids. Trimming pared 6 bases from V and 2 bases from J, leaving 11 bases between. Germline V gene lookup returns CDR1 LNHDA and CDR2 SQIVND (reference sequence). The CDR3 is CASRGGGTGANVLTF. CDR3 sequence (DNA): TGTGCCAGTAGGGGAGGCGGGACTGGGGCCAACGTCCTGACTTTC. Full variable domain (remainder filled in from reference TRBV19 and TRBJ2-6): DGGITQSPKYLFRKEGQNVTLSCEQNLNHDAMYWYRQDPGQGLRLIYYSQIVNDFQKGDIAEGYSVSREKKESFPLTVTSAQKNPTAFYLCASRGGGTGANVLTFGAGSRLTVL.

This clone was picked up a small number of times. This specimen includes other DNA sequences encoding the same CDR3. This chain's CDR3 is CASSLAPGSYEQYF. As DNA, the CDR3 is TGCGCCAGCAGCTTGGCCCCGGGATCCTACGAGCAGTACTTC. This sequence joins TRBV5-1 and TRBJ2-7, with D possibly being TRBD2 (5 bases). The germline CDR1 and CDR2 sequences are SGHRS and YFSETQ. The V and J ends lost 0 bases and 1 base respectively, with 8 bases between them. The CDR3 has 14 residues.

This clone was seen a few times. At the DNA level, this CDR3 is encoded by other sequences in the same sample as well. V and J are TRBV10-3 and TRBJ2-3; no clear D. V was clipped by 4 bases and J by 5 bases, with 4 bases between them. The CDR3 contains 11 residues. Germline V CDR1 and CDR2: ENHRY, SYGVKD. In nucleotides, the CDR3 is TGTGCCATCAGTGCGGTAGATACGCAGTATTTT. Its translation: CAISAVDTQYF.

This clone was detected a few times. The V and J genes are TRBV21-1 and TRBJ2-4; the D call in the table, TRBD2, was not verified against the DNA. TRBV21-1 is a recognized pseudogene. The CDR3 has 14 residues. The CDR3 coding sequence is TGTGCCAGCAGCAAAGGGGGACTACGGAACATTCAGTACTTC. Translated: CASSKGGLRNIQYF.

A few counts support this clone. The chain links TRBV28 to TRBJ2-1; the D gene is possibly TRBD2 (6 bases). Germline assignment: CDR1 MDHEN and CDR2 SYDVKM. The CDR3 has 18 amino acids. V lost 6 bases to trimming and J lost 0 bases, with 21 bases between them. CDR3 sequence: CASSSRAVRGGSYNEQFF. CDR3 coding DNA: TGTGCCAGCAGCTCCAGAGCTGTGCGGGGCGGCTCCTACAATGAGCAGTTCTTC.

This clone has a handful of counts. The J gene is TRBJ1-2, the V gene TRBV5-4; 9 nucleotides agree with TRBD1. The CDR3 length is 15 residues. Trimming cost V 2 bases and J 5 bases; bases outside gene matches: 7. Germline V gene data show CDR1 as SGHNT and CDR2 as YYREEE (reference sequence). CDR3: CASSLTGGRGYGYTF. In DNA form, the CDR3 reads TGTGCCAGCAGCTTAACAGGGGGCAGGGGGTATGGCTACACCTTC.

This clone was seen more than once but under ten times. The chain combines TRBV10-3 with TRBJ2-1, with 9 nucleotides matching TRBD2. This CDR3 has 15 amino acids. Trimming took 6 bases from V and 5 from J; bases not matched to a gene: 8. Germline V gene lookup returns CDR1 ENHRY and CDR2 SYGVKD. The CDR3 here is CAIRTGAGGDNEQFF. CDR3 DNA: TGTGCCATCAGAACCGGGGCGGGAGGGGACAATGAGCAGTTCTTC.

This clone came up a few times. CDR3 in amino acids: CASGLNEQFF. DNA for the CDR3: TGTGCCAGCGGCTTGAATGAGCAGTTCTTC. V gene TRBV6-1 combines with J gene TRBJ2-1; D remains ambiguous. Germline CDR1 reads MNHNS; CDR2 reads SASEGT. CDR3 length: 10 residues. Trimming took 8 bases from V and 7 from J, leaving 6 bases between them.

The chain combines TRBV12-5 with TRBJ2-5, with TRBD2 identical over 10 bases. This CDR3 is built from 16 residues. Germline CDR1 reads LGHNT; CDR2 reads FRNRAP. J lost 5 bases, V lost 3 bases, and 9 bases had no gene match. The CDR3 region has the DNA TGTGCTAGTGGTTTCGCGACTAGCGGGCACGTCGAGACCCAGTACTTC. It translates to CASGFATSGHVETQYF.

This clone was seen more than once but under ten times. This chain joins TRBV7-9 and TRBJ2-3, with 9 nucleotides matching TRBD2. Trimming cost V 2 bases and J 9 bases; bases outside gene matches: 6. The CDR3 has 14 residues. In germline, CDR1 is SEHNR, CDR2 FQNEAQ (reference sequence). CDR3 residues: CASSLLAGHLTQYF. CDR3 nucleotides: TGTGCCAGCAGCTTACTAGCGGGACATCTCACGCAGTATTTT.

This clone came up a few times. The rearrangement joins TRBV2 to TRBJ2-5; tentative D call: TRBD2 (6 bases). CDR3 length equals 13 residues. Germline values: CDR1 SNHLY, CDR2 FYNNEI. Trimming took 6 bases from V and 2 from J, leaving 10 bases between them. The CDR3 loop is CASSWGGQETQYF. The DNA of the CDR3 is TGTGCCAGCAGCTGGGGAGGACAAGAGACCCAGTACTTC.

This clone occurred a few times. This chain uses TRBV7-2 with TRBJ2-1; 10 bases agree with TRBD2. Trimming at V came to 5 bases and at J to 6 bases, leaving 13 bases not matched to a gene. Germline V gene lookup returns CDR1 SGHTA and CDR2 FQGNSA. The CDR3 sequence is 17 residues long. The CDR3 region is CASSQTRLAGVLNEQFF. The CDR3 nucleotides read TGTGCCAGCAGCCAGACGCGTCTAGCGGGAGTCCTCAATGAGCAGTTCTTC.

This clone was found a few times. This rearrangement joins TRBV19 to TRBJ2-4; D uncertain. Deletions cut 3 bases from V and 8 bases from J, with 11 bases between. CDR1 LNHDA and CDR2 SQIVND come from the germline V gene (reference sequence). The CDR3 covers 13 residues. The CDR3 nucleotides are TGTGCCAGTAGTATGGGCCGTTTACACATTCAGTACTTC. This encodes CASSMGRLHIQYF.

This clone has a handful of counts. The V and J genes are TRBV6-5 and TRBJ1-4; D gene unclear. CDR3 length: 14 residues. Trimming pared 2 bases from V and 8 bases from J, leaving 12 bases between. CDR1 is MNHEY and CDR2 is SVGAGI in the germline V gene. CDR3 DNA sequence: TGTGCCAGCAGTTACGGATACGACATCGAAAAACTGTTTTTT. As protein: CASSYGYDIEKLFF.

This rearrangement joins TRBV15 to TRBJ2-5; D call uncertain. V lost 6 bases and J lost 2, with 10 bases in between. The CDR3 consists of 13 residues. Germline V gene data show CDR1 as LNHNV and CDR2 as YYDKDF (reference sequence). The CDR3 sequence is CATRMTPQETQYF. CDR3 bases: TGTGCCACCAGGATGACACCGCAAGAGACCCAGTACTTC.

This clone was detected a few times. The rearrangement links TRBV10-3 to TRBJ2-4; 8 positions match TRBD2. J gave up 5 bases and V 3 bases, and 3 bases lay outside the gene matches. Germline loops: CDR1 ENHRY, CDR2 SYGVKD. The length of the CDR3 is 14 residues. The CDR3 reads CAISDSGSQNIQYF. CDR3 in DNA: TGTGCCATCAGTGACAGCGGGAGCCAAAACATTCAGTACTTC.

This clone turned up a few times. The V gene is TRBV19, the J gene TRBJ2-7; the D is unclear. Germline V gene lookup returns CDR1 LNHDA and CDR2 SQIVND (reference sequence). This CDR3 is built from 14 residues. The V end was cut by 5 bases, the J end by 5 bases, with 16 bases between. The CDR3 protein is CASSPTLDVNEQYV. The CDR3 nucleotides are TGTGCCAGTAGTCCTACCCTAGACGTTAACGAGCAGTACGTC.

This clone was seen a few times. The same CDR3 also results from other DNA sequences found in this sample. The J gene is TRBJ1-1, the V gene TRBV30; 8 positions agree with TRBD1. CDR1 is GTSNPN, CDR2 SVGIG, per germline (reference sequence). Trimming cost V 4 bases and J 5 bases; bases outside gene matches: 6. The CDR3 spans 13 residues. CDR3 nucleotide sequence: TGTGCCTGGAATACAGGGGGGAAAACTGAAGCTTTCTTT. The encoded protein is CAWNTGGKTEAFF.

The genes are TRBV6-5 and TRBJ1-1; D is unclear. This CDR3 region has 11 residues. V lost 1 base to trimming and J lost 6 bases, with 3 bases between them. Germline CDR1 reads MNHEY; CDR2 reads SVGAGI. The CDR3 region is CASSYLSEAFF. Written as DNA, the CDR3 is TGTGCCAGCAGTTACTTATCTGAAGCTTTCTTT.

This clone appeared once. This rearrangement joins TRBV9 to TRBJ2-1; TRBD2 is a possible D gene (6 bases). V was clipped by 2 bases and J by 2 bases, with 11 bases between them. The CDR3 extends over 15 amino acids. The germline gives CDR1 SGDLS, CDR2 YYNGEE. CDR3 in DNA: TGTGCCAGCAGCGTGGGGGTAGCGGCCTACAATGAGCAGTTCTTC. Protein product: CASSVGVAAYNEQFF. Together with reference TRBV9 and TRBJ2-1, the CDR3 gives the full variable domain: DSGVTQTPKHLITATGQRVTLRCSPRSGDLSVYWYQQSLDQGLQFLIQYYNGEERAKGNILERFSAQQFPDLHSELNLSSLELGDSALYFCASSVGVAAYNEQFFGPGTRLTVL.

This clone was found a few times. The V call is TRBV7-8, the J call TRBJ2-1; 11 nucleotides align to TRBD2. This CDR3 comprises 15 residues. CDR1 is SGHVS, CDR2 FQNEAQ, per germline. Trimming took 4 bases from V and 7 from J; bases not matched to a gene: 6. Here the CDR3 reads CASSSSGRWGNEQFF. The DNA for the CDR3 is TGTGCCAGCAGCTCTAGCGGGAGGTGGGGGAATGAGCAGTTCTTC.

The V gene is TRBV7-2, the J gene TRBJ2-3; D might be TRBD2 (5 bases). From germline, CDR1 is SGHTA and CDR2 FQGNSA. With 0 bases removed from V and 1 base from J, the gap between germline ends came to 11 bases. The CDR3 runs 16 residues. The CDR3 coding sequence is TGTGCCAGCAGCTTAGCGAGGGTGAGCGGCACAGATACGCAGTATTTT. The encoded protein is CASSLARVSGTDTQYF.

The chain has TRBV29-1 and TRBJ1-3, with D tentatively TRBD1 (5 bases). V lost 2 bases to trimming and J lost 0 bases, with 8 bases between them. Germline CDR1 and CDR2: SQVTM and ANQGSEA. The CDR3 loop spans 14 amino acids. In nucleotides, the CDR3 is TGCAGCGTTGAAAAGGGGTTCTCTGGAAACACCATATATTTT. It yields the protein CSVEKGFSGNTIYF.

The CDR3: CAISALAGDTVEQFF. The CDR3 DNA sequence: TGTGCCATCAGTGCTTTAGCGGGAGACACCGTTGAGCAGTTCTTC. This chain joins TRBV10-3 and TRBJ2-1; 9 nucleotides agree with TRBD2. After removal of 4 bases from V and 9 bases from J, the junction contained 10 bases not matched to a gene. CDR1 is ENHRY, CDR2 SYGVKD, per germline. This CDR3 comprises 15 residues.

This clone has a handful of counts. The chain links TRBV18 to TRBJ2-7; TRBD2 might be the D (5 bases). The germline gives CDR1 KGHSH, CDR2 LQKENI. There are 14 residues in the CDR3. Deletions cut 1 base from V and 3 bases from J, with 10 bases between. CDR3 sequence (DNA): TGTGCCAGCTCACCACGGCAAGACTACTACGAGCAGTACGTC. Its translation: CASSPRQDYYEQYV.

This clone occurred a few times. This chain connects TRBV7-9 to TRBJ2-7; D might be TRBD2 (6 bases). V gave up 4 bases and J gave up 1 base, with 11 bases separating them. Looked up from germline, CDR1 is SEHNR and CDR2 is FQNEAQ (reference sequence). CDR3 length: 14 residues. The CDR3 is CASSWNGTSYEQYF. The CDR3 nucleotides are TGTGCCAGCAGCTGGAACGGGACTTCCTACGAGCAGTACTTC.

The gene calls are TRBV5-4 and TRBJ2-5, with D possibly TRBD1 on 7 matching bases. The V gene lost 4 bases and the J gene lost 4 bases, with 14 bases spanning the gap. This CDR3 is 14 amino acids long. CDR1 and CDR2 from the germline V gene are SGHNT and YYREEE (reference sequence). CDR3: CASSLRQGGETQYF. The DNA of the CDR3 is TGTGCCAGCAGCCTAAGACAGGGAGGAGAGACCCAGTACTTC.

The chain employs TRBV5-1 and TRBJ2-7, with 11 bases identical to TRBD2. CDR3 length: 16 amino acids. In germline, CDR1 is SGHRS, CDR2 YFSETQ. The V and J ends lost 7 bases and 3 bases, in that order; junction bases with no gene match: 12. The CDR3 DNA is TGCGCCAGCTATAGGGGGCAGACTAGCGGGGACTACGAGCAGTACTTC. This gives the protein CASYRGQTSGDYEQYF. Looking up the rest from reference TRBV5-1 and TRBJ2-7 gives the full variable domain: KAGVTQTPRYLIKTRGQQVTLSCSPISGHRSVSWYQQTPGQGLQFLFEYFSETQRNKGNFPGRFSGRQFSNSRSEMNVSTLELGDSALYLCASYRGQTSGDYEQYFGPGTRLTVT.

This clone occurred a few times. J is TRBJ2-1 and V is TRBV28; TRBD2 agrees at 9 bases. CDR1 and CDR2 from the germline V gene are MDHEN and SYDVKM. Trimming cost V 7 bases and J 0 bases; bases outside gene matches: 7. The length of the CDR3 is 16 residues. CDR3 protein: CASTHSGRGSYNEQFF. CDR3 coding DNA: TGTGCCAGCACCCATAGCGGGAGAGGCTCCTACAATGAGCAGTTCTTC.